Following are 12 T cell receptor beta chains from one sample sequenced in a study of CD8+ T cells in alopecia areata. Indicated treatment: oral pan-JAK inhibitor, 5-10 mg twice daily. Following RNA extraction, reverse transcription yielded cDNA that acted as the sequencing template. TCRdb's table, derived via immunoSEQ multiplex PCR, lists solely in-frame clones and lacks some. The data contain approximately 280,000 clones, 58% of them singletons. This material consisted of CD4+ T cells sorted from blood, taken at week 24, from a patient treated with tofacitinib. Receptors originate from a human donor with alopecia areata.

The rearrangement joins TRBV25-1 to TRBJ2-7, with D hard to call. V shed 2 bases and J shed 2 bases, with 10 bases lying between them. CDR1 is MGHDK, CDR2 SYGVNS, per germline. This CDR3 contains 14 residues. The chain's CDR3 is CASSESRATYEQYF. Here the CDR3 DNA reads TGTGCCAGCAGTGAAAGTAGGGCCACCTACGAGCAGTACTTC.

This clone was found once. The chain recombines TRBV5-1 with TRBJ1-6; D is unresolved. V was clipped by 0 bases and J by 3 bases, with 7 bases between them. The CDR3 loop spans 15 amino acids. Germline values: CDR1 SGHRS, CDR2 YFSETQ. Here the CDR3 DNA reads TGCGCCAGCAGCTTGGGGCAGAGCTATAATTCACCCCTCCACTTT. It specifies CASSLGQSYNSPLHF.

This clone was seen a few times. The chain joins TRBV7-3 to TRBJ2-1, with a tentative D call TRBD1 (5 bases). Germline lookup yields CDR1 SGHTA and CDR2 FQGTGA. V was shortened by 2 bases and J by 9 bases, with 14 bases between the two germline ends. The length of the CDR3 is 14 residues. The CDR3 spells CASSLGVGAGEQFF. The DNA of the CDR3 is TGTGCCAGCAGCTTAGGTGTAGGGGCTGGTGAGCAGTTCTTC.

This chain links TRBV28 with TRBJ1-5, with D uncertain. The CDR3 is 14 residues long. V shed 2 bases and J shed 4 bases, with 9 bases lying between them. The germline CDR1 and CDR2 sequences are MDHEN and SYDVKM. The CDR3 sequence is CASSLGLGNQPQHF. The DNA of the CDR3 is TGTGCCAGCAGTTTAGGGTTGGGGAATCAGCCCCAGCATTTT.

The CDR3 region has the DNA TGCAGCGTGCTTTTAGGTAGGAACACTGAAGCTTTCTTT. Protein product: CSVLLGRNTEAFF. This chain joins TRBV29-1 and TRBJ1-1; D remains unclear. With 6 bases removed from V and 1 base from J, the gap between germline ends came to 12 bases. Germline V gene lookup returns CDR1 SQVTM and CDR2 ANQGSEA. This CDR3 is 13 amino acids long. The whole variable domain, filled in from reference TRBV29-1 and TRBJ1-1, reads SAVISQKPSRDICQRGTSLTIQCQVDSQVTMMFWYRQQPGQSLTLIATANQGSEATYESGFVIDKFPISRPNLTFSTLTVSNMSPEDSSIYLCSVLLGRNTEAFFGQGTRLTVV.

The chain couples TRBV30 to TRBJ2-5, with 10 bases identical to TRBD2. CDR1 is GTSNPN and CDR2 is SVGIG in the germline V gene (reference sequence). The CDR3 contains 18 residues. V lost 0 bases to trimming and J lost 1 base; unmatched junction nucleotides: 11. The CDR3 DNA is TGTGCCTGGAGTGTACGAATATTTACTAGCGGGGTCCAAGAGACCCAGTACTTC. Protein: CAWSVRIFTSGVQETQYF.

The chain carries TRBV30 and TRBJ1-4; D call uncertain. The CDR3 runs 12 residues. CDR1 and CDR2 from the germline V gene are GTSNPN and SVGIG (reference sequence). V shed 0 bases and J shed 7 bases, with 6 bases lying between them. CDR3 loop: CAWSVRVEKLFF. The CDR3 bases are TGTGCCTGGAGTGTACGTGTTGAAAAACTGTTTTTT.

This clone has only a few counts. The V gene is TRBV29-1, the J gene TRBJ1-2; TRBD1 agrees at 8 bases. The CDR3 is 12 amino acids. J gave up 3 bases and V 8 bases, and 5 bases lay outside the gene matches. Germline V gene lookup returns CDR1 SQVTM and CDR2 ANQGSEA. The CDR3 sequence is CSYGQGDYGYTF. CDR3 nucleotides: TGCAGCTACGGACAGGGTGACTATGGCTACACCTTC.

This clone was seen a single time. The J gene is TRBJ2-1, the V gene TRBV2; 7 positions agree with TRBD1. Germline trimming cut 4 bases from V and 7 bases from J; bases unmatched to any gene: 4. Germline-derived CDR1 and CDR2 are SNHLY and FYNNEI. CDR3 length: 13 residues. In DNA form, the CDR3 reads TGTGCCAGCAGTGCGACAGGGATAAATGAGCAGTTCTTC. It specifies CASSATGINEQFF. Complete variable domain (other parts from reference TRBV2 and TRBJ2-1): EPEVTQTPSHQVTQMGQEVILRCVPISNHLYFYWYRQILGQKVEFLVSFYNNEISEKSEIFDDQFSVERPDGSNFTLKIRSTKLEDSAMYFCASSATGINEQFFGPGTRLTVL.

This clone was observed a handful of times. The rearrangement uses TRBV5-5 and TRBJ2-3; 13 nucleotides match TRBD2. The CDR3 covers 18 residues. Per the germline V gene, CDR1 is SGHKS and CDR2 is YYEKEE (reference sequence). V lost 4 bases, J lost 6 bases, and 14 bases stayed unmatched. In DNA form, the CDR3 reads TGTGCCAGCAGCCCCGATGTATCACTAGCGGGGGGGCCGGATACGCAGTATTTT. It encodes CASSPDVSLAGGPDTQYF.

The CDR3 loop reads CASSQEGVRSPLHF. As DNA, the CDR3 is TGTGCCAGCAGCCAAGAGGGGGTTCGGTCACCCCTCCACTTT. This rearrangement joins TRBV4-2 to TRBJ1-6; a possible D gene is TRBD1 (5 bases). The germline V gene encodes CDR1 LGHNA and CDR2 YNFKEQ. The CDR3 covers 14 residues. With 0 bases removed from V and 10 bases from J, the gap between germline ends came to 10 bases.

In nucleotides, the CDR3 is TGTGCCAGCAGTGAGGGGACGGAGGAGACCCAGTACTTC. It translates to CASSEGTEETQYF. The chain links TRBV2 to TRBJ2-5, with D perhaps assigned TRBD1 or TRBD2 (5 bases each). Germline lookup yields CDR1 SNHLY and CDR2 FYNNEI. Deletions cut 3 bases from V and 5 bases from J, with 10 bases between. The CDR3 spans 13 residues.